This T cell receptor (beta chain) was sequenced in a study of blood T cell repertoires in COVID-19. Study as a whole: Sources were T cells, B-cell-depleted T cells, or PBMCs; the material itself was cDNA or gDNA.

Authors' processing steps: Reference gene primer amplification yielded estimated nucleated cell counts. TCRdb's copy holds only in-frame clones and misses some; the assay was immunoSEQ multiplex PCR. That table is the source of V, J and clone size, and D and trimming were worked out from the DNA. The table includes about 180,000 clones, 60% to 80% detected once. The CDR3 is 17 residues long. V lost 5 bases to trimming and J lost 9 bases; unmatched junction nucleotides: 19. Germline V lookup: CDR1 MNHEY, CDR2 SMNVEV (reference sequence). The study drew participants aged 18 to 89 years from some 24 US areas. Participants' reported clinical history set cohort assignment.

The chain carries TRBV27 and TRBJ2-1, with TRBD2 matching 7 bases. The sequenced sample consisted of PBMCs or T cells enriched from blood (not recorded which). The sequence was obtained from a man aged 55 to 70 who had been exposed to COVID-19. CDR3 residues: CASSPDLSGPRRSEQFF. The CDR3 nucleotides are TGTGCCAGCAGTCCTGACCTTAGCGGGCCCCGAAGATCTGAGCAGTTCTTC.